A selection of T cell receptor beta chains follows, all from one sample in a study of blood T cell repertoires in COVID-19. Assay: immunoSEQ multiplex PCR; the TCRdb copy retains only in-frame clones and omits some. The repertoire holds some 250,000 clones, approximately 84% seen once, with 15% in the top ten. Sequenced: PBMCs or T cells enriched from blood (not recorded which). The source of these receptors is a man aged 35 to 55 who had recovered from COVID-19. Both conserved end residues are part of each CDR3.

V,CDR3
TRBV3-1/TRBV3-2,CASSQDLGSQPQHF
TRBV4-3,CASSQEQGAWQPQHF
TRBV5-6,CASSLRSTGPSSYEQYF
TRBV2,CASSDTSTSGTF
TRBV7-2,CASSLNGAVGTEAFF
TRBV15,CATSSLGETGELFF
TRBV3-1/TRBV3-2,CASSQQGAYNEQFF
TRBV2,CASSSTGGGLHF
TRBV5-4,CASSKGTSGRANTGELFF
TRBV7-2,CASSDQGIYGYTF
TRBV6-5,CASSDGLAYEQYF
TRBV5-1,CASSLEGGSYNEQFF